Sequencing of this TCR beta chain was carried out in a study of cytomegalovirus exposure and HLA in healthy donors (dated by TCRdb to the late 2010s). Looking at the study overall: An earlier analysis of about 560 of the donors reported about 280 Gb of sequence data and 117 million unique TCR beta sequences obtained from some 200 million T cells. The study was designed to test whether signatures of past pathogen exposure could be identified by cataloging public T cell receptors. Class I and class II HLA loci were covered by the typing at four-digit resolution. The T cell repertoires of roughly 660 subjects were profiled by immunosequencing and related to cytomegalovirus serostatus. Among approximately 370 genotyped donors of the cohort, an average of approximately 240,000 unique TCR beta nucleotide sequences was sequenced per donor, of which about 20% were non-productive. Genome-wide SNP genotypes for about 65% of the 666 donors were used in a later genetic analysis, which treated that subset as a discovery cohort. Donor age, sex, ethnicity and CMV serostatus were collected together with the repertoire data. The number of typed donors differed by locus: roughly 620-630 for A, B, C, DRB1 and DQB1; 500 to 550 for DQA1; approximately 600 for DPA1; and roughly 470 for DPB1. An early release that covered roughly 600 HLA-typed donors contained approximately 300 gigabases of sequencing data and 65 million to 100 million unique TCR sequences. In addition to the first cohort of around 670 subjects, a separate validation cohort of around 110 different subjects was used. A later analysis re-analyzed previously published TCR beta repertoires from several hundred donors and added high-resolution HLA genotyping to study TCR occurrence patterns. The later analysis used no new phenotypic data to find candidate immune exposures, relying instead on TCR beta sequences and their occurrence across donors. Every repertoire in the discovery cohort had been generated on one and the same sequencing platform. The genetic ancestry cluster associated with self-reported Caucasian donors included roughly 84% of the 350 to 500 genotyped donors. An earlier analysis of fewer than 750 of the donors used high-throughput TCR beta sequencing to judge whether each TCR beta V gene segment behaved as functional or pseudogenic. The study combined high-throughput TCR immunosequencing, statistical association of individual TCRs with disease status, and machine learning to predict cytomegalovirus infection status. Four to six DR-DQ haplotypes were handled as single units for association and clustering, since linkage in the cohort was strong. Study-wide findings and limitations: Most TCR sequences were observed very rarely across donors, whereas some public TCRs were present in many individuals. This cohort had only TCR beta chains sequenced, and the lack of alpha or paired-chain data limited which features could be detected. In a later analysis, the rate of TCR association differed among HLA loci, with DRB1 alleles having the most associated TCRs and HLA-C alleles having the fewest. Because HLA typing was missing for some donors at each locus, association tests included only the typed subset. V-gene and J-gene trimming of TCR beta chains was associated with a missense DCLRE1C variant in a later genetic analysis, and the association was replicated in an independent cohort. According to a later analysis, parvovirus B19, influenza, CMV and Epstein-Barr virus appeared linked to several top co-occurrence clusters. In a later analysis, HLA-associated TCR beta chains showed more clonal expansion and lower generation probabilities than non-associated chains that were equally common. The classifier was reported to diagnose cytomegalovirus status with high specificity and sensitivity in both the original cohort and the validation cohort. Linkage disequilibrium might explain the correlated functional status among segregating V segments, but an unknown experimental factor could not be ruled out. In vitro tests confirmed that three of the cytomegalovirus-associated TCR beta chains recognize cytomegalovirus antigens. In a later analysis, most CMV-associated TCR beta chains were found to appear HLA-restricted, with HLA associations seemingly driven largely by CMV exposure. A total of 164 TCR beta chains were listed by the study as associated with cytomegalovirus. A cluster of highly shared sequence variants was judged likely to be a technical artifact of the sequencing pipeline. Some IMGT-functional V segments, including TRBV6-2 and TRBV6-3, could not be told apart with the 87-base-pair reads, so those segments were excluded. Approximately 16 rarely observed V segments, including chromosome 9 orphons, were excluded from the earlier analysis of almost 600 of the donors because counts were too low. The authors suggested that the approach could potentially be generalized to other disease states and immunological phenotypes. A later analysis associated 15,000 or so TCR beta sequences with specific HLA alleles at a false discovery rate of 0.05. When HLA alleles, especially DR and DQ, strongly co-occurred, TCR associations were difficult to assign to individual alleles. In an earlier analysis of under 600 of the donors, most TCR beta V segments were observed in productive rearrangements about 90% or about 30% of the time, broadly matching IMGT annotations. For the cohort, immune exposure information was limited to CMV serostatus. A further reported finding was that TCR beta sequences accurately predicted the HLA-A and HLA-B alleles for most subjects in the first cohort. In a later genetic analysis, fewer N-insertions in productive TCRs were reported among donors in an Asian-associated ancestry cluster than the approximately 710-donor mean. Presence/absence analyses assumed roughly uniform sequencing depth across donors, an assumption that may not hold.

V is pared back by 2 bases and J by 6 bases, with 10 bases lying between the germline termini. The germline V gene (reference sequence) yields MNHEY for CDR1 and SMNVEV for CDR2. From cysteine to phenylalanine, the CDR3 is 14 amino acids long. Of all the DNA, just the CDR3 is kept, 42 bases in frame from base 1. The library was produced with the immunoSEQ multiplex PCR assay. For the multiplex PCR, a mixture combining 60 forward primers for TCR Vbeta segments and 13 reverse primers for TCR Jbeta segments was used. Amplification of the CDR3 region of rearranged TCR beta genes was performed with a multiplex PCR assay on genomic DNA. On the Illumina HiSeq System, the amplified TCR beta libraries were sequenced as 87-base-pair reads. On the authors' methods: In a later analysis, tens of millions of unique TCR beta chains were counted across the approximately 640 repertoires, and approximately 11 million of these chains were shared by at least two donors. Raw reads were error-corrected and collapsed into unique sequences with a nearest-neighbor algorithm that merged closely related sequences to remove PCR and sequencing errors. V, D and J gene segments were assigned by aligning CDR3 sequences to IMGT reference sequences. Each retained sequence needed at least a six-nucleotide match to both a V gene segment and a J gene segment. A rearrangement was called productive if the CDR3 had no stop codons and remained in frame with V and J, and every other rearrangement was called non-productive. Following IMGT convention, CDR3 was defined as the stretch from the second conserved V-encoded cysteine up to the conserved J-encoded phenylalanine. The earlier analysis of roughly 590 of the donors excluded any sequence lacking an unambiguous match to a single V gene segment. An earlier analysis of just under 600 of the donors called V segments functional above 56.7% productive rearrangements and segregating when the between-donor standard deviation exceeded 5%. A statistical classification framework was built to diagnose cytomegalovirus status from the catalog of TCR beta chain sequences. In a later analysis, TCR nucleotide sequences were compared against IMGT/GENE-DB human TR gene sequences so that V and J genes could be assigned. The TCRdist pipeline was used in a later analysis to assign CDR3 sequences and most-parsimonious VDJ recombination scenarios. In a later analysis, each TCR beta chain was defined by its CDR3 amino acid sequence together with its V-gene family, and reads lacking a unique V-gene family were excluded. To address suspected cross-contamination and a sequencing artifact, a later analysis removed under 600 highly shared, low-generation-probability nucleotide sequences. A later analysis calculated a clonal expansion index for each public chain from normalized within-repertoire ranks of inferred template counts. In a later analysis, generation probabilities were computed with a VDJ recombination model fitted to out-of-frame rearrangements, and the resulting probabilities were checked against IGoR. Hypergeometric tests were used in a later analysis to score TCR-TCR, TCR-HLA and TCR-CMV co-occurrence, with a repertoire-size bias correction applied to the TCR pairs. False discovery rates were estimated in a later analysis by permuting HLA or CMV assignments 20 times. A later analysis grouped co-occurring TCRs with DBSCAN, adding TCRdist sequence similarity when clustering within HLA-allele-positive subsets. For co-occurrence clustering, repertoires with fewer than 30,000 or more than 120,000 public chains were excluded, along with five repertoires with anomalous nucleotide sharing. This immuneACCESS table, as held by TCRdb, lists in-frame sequences with V and J called but not all clones. Of the missing ones, under half trace to an unresolved V gene in checked studies; the others have no known cause. V, J and clone size are those of that table, while D and trimming were read from the DNA. In this sample the table shows some 200,000 clones, approximately 70% of which occur a single time. Less than 3% of the sample is taken by the ten largest.

This clone has just one count. The target of this receptor is not known. It has no much larger one-base neighbor in the sample; base qualities were not kept. In total, fewer than 750 healthy bone marrow donors made up the cohort. At the time of sampling, every cohort member was nominally healthy, though immune exposures that went unrecorded were likely present. The donor tested CMV seropositive and was one of the 289 seropositive cohort members. A peripheral blood sample was provided by each donor, and peripheral blood mononuclear cells were used for TCR beta sequencing. Genomic DNA extraction from the blood cell samples was performed with the Qiagen DNeasy Blood Extraction Kit.

The sequence derives from a middle-aged man in good health and CMV-seropositive. This sequence uses TRBV27 and TRBJ2-2; the D region possibly corresponds to TRBD2 (7 bases align). Sequenced input: PBMCs. The CDR3 here reads CASSLGGAAGELFF. The nucleotide sequence is TGTGCCAGCAGTTTAGGGGGGGCGGCCGGGGAGCTGTTTTTT.